Listed below are T cell receptor beta chains from one sample, sequenced in a study of cytomegalovirus exposure and HLA in healthy donors. Profiling relied on immunoSEQ multiplex PCR, and the TCRdb table lists in-frame clones only, not all of them. The sample carries roughly 45,000 clones, 94% recorded once. The sample consisted of PBMCs. The receptor set was obtained from a woman younger than 35 in good health and CMV-seropositive. Each CDR3 is given with its conserved first and last residue. A D gene is named only where the DNA matches it firmly. The listing skips clone size in some rows; elsewhere it reads once, few, many or a size class.

D gene: TRBD2; J gene: TRBJ2-1; V gene: TRBV27; clone size: NA; CDR3 DNA: TGTGCCAGCAATCTTCTTGGGACTAGCGGGATAGTCCAGCAGTTCTTC; CDR3 protein: CASNLLGTSGIVQQFF
D gene: TRBD2; J gene: TRBJ2-7; V gene: TRBV15; clone size: NA; CDR3 DNA: TGTGCCACCAGCAGAGAGGTCGGAGGCGGGAGCTCCTACGAGCAGTACTTC; CDR3 protein: CATSREVGGGSSYEQYF
D gene: NA; J gene: TRBJ1-1; V gene: TRBV6-5; clone size: NA; CDR3 DNA: TGTGCCAGCAGCCGCCGGGGCACTGAAGCTTTCTTT; CDR3 protein: CASSRRGTEAFF
D gene: TRBD2; J gene: TRBJ2-3; V gene: TRBV5-5; clone size: NA; CDR3 DNA: TGTGCCAGCGCCCCGGGAAGCGGGAGAACAGATACGCAGTATTTT; CDR3 protein: CASAPGSGRTDTQYF
D gene: NA; J gene: TRBJ1-1; V gene: TRBV6-1; clone size: NA; CDR3 DNA: TGTGCCAGCAGTTCACAGGGTCTGAACACTGAAGCTTTCTTT; CDR3 protein: CASSSQGLNTEAFF
D gene: TRBD1; J gene: TRBJ1-5; V gene: TRBV19; clone size: NA; CDR3 DNA: TGTGCCAGTAGTATATCGGGTGGGACAGGGGTGAATCAGCCCCAGCATTTT; CDR3 protein: CASSISGGTGVNQPQHF
D gene: TRBD2; J gene: TRBJ2-4; V gene: TRBV6-1; clone size: NA; CDR3 DNA: TGTGCCAGCACTGGACTAGCGGGATTTAACATTCAGTACTTC; CDR3 protein: CASTGLAGFNIQYF
D gene: TRBD1; J gene: TRBJ1-2; V gene: TRBV18; clone size: NA; CDR3 DNA: TGTGCCAGCTCACCTGATGGACAGGGGCATGGCTACACCTTC; CDR3 protein: CASSPDGQGHGYTF
D gene: TRBD1; J gene: TRBJ2-1; V gene: TRBV10-1; clone size: NA; CDR3 DNA: TGCGCCAGCAGTGAAACCGGGACAGGGGGATCCTACAATGAGCAGTTCTTC; CDR3 protein: CASSETGTGGSYNEQFF
D gene: NA; J gene: TRBJ1-1; V gene: TRBV6-5; clone size: NA; CDR3 DNA: TGTGCCACCACCCTTACGGGTACCTTAGTTTCTGAAGCTTTCTTT; CDR3 protein: CATTLTGTLVSEAFF
D gene: NA; J gene: TRBJ1-1; V gene: TRBV6-5; clone size: NA; CDR3 DNA: TGTGCCAGCAGTTACTCCGGGAATGAAGCTTTCTTT; CDR3 protein: CASSYSGNEAFF
D gene: TRBD2; J gene: TRBJ2-7; V gene: TRBV28; clone size: NA; CDR3 DNA: TGTGCCAGCAGCCCCGAGGGACTAGCGGGAGGGGTCGTCTACGAGCAGTACTTC; CDR3 protein: CASSPEGLAGGVVYEQYF
D gene: NA; J gene: TRBJ1-1; V gene: TRBV5-4; clone size: NA; CDR3 DNA: TGTGCCAGCAGCTTGCAGAACACTGAAGCTTTCTTT; CDR3 protein: CASSLQNTEAFF
D gene: TRBD1; J gene: TRBJ2-1; V gene: TRBV29-1; clone size: NA; CDR3 DNA: TGCAGCGTTGCAGGGACAGGGGATTTTGGTGAGCAGTTCTTC; CDR3 protein: CSVAGTGDFGEQFF
D gene: TRBD1; J gene: TRBJ1-1; V gene: TRBV11-3; clone size: NA; CDR3 DNA: TGTGCCAGCGGGACAGGGGGCGCGAGAACTGAAGCTTTCTTT; CDR3 protein: CASGTGGARTEAFF
D gene: TRBD1; J gene: TRBJ1-2; V gene: TRBV4-1; clone size: NA; CDR3 DNA: TGCGCCAGCAGCCAACCTACAGGGGGCGCGTTTGGCTACACCTTC; CDR3 protein: CASSQPTGGAFGYTF
D gene: TRBD2; J gene: TRBJ2-3; V gene: TRBV15; clone size: NA; CDR3 DNA: TGTGCCACCAGCAGAGGGGAGACTAGCGGGAAACCAGATACGCAGTATTTT; CDR3 protein: CATSRGETSGKPDTQYF
D gene: TRBD2; J gene: TRBJ2-3; V gene: TRBV10-3; clone size: NA; CDR3 DNA: TGTGCCATCAGTGGAGTAGCGGGAGTTCGAGATACGCAGTATTTT; CDR3 protein: CAISGVAGVRDTQYF
D gene: NA; J gene: TRBJ2-7; V gene: TRBV9; clone size: NA; CDR3 DNA: TGTGCCAGCAGCGTCGTCCCTTCCTCCTACGAGCAGTACTTC; CDR3 protein: CASSVVPSSYEQYF
D gene: TRBD2; J gene: TRBJ2-3; V gene: TRBV9; clone size: NA; CDR3 DNA: TGTGCCAGCAGCGTAGTCGGTAGCGGGAGCCCAGATACGCAGTATTTT; CDR3 protein: CASSVVGSGSPDTQYF
D gene: NA; J gene: TRBJ2-1; V gene: TRBV5-4; clone size: NA; CDR3 DNA: TGTGCCAGCAGCCAGACACTCTACAATGAGCAGTTCTTC; CDR3 protein: CASSQTLYNEQFF
D gene: NA; J gene: TRBJ2-3; V gene: TRBV27; clone size: NA; CDR3 DNA: TGTGCCAGCAGCTTCTCCAGCGATGGAAACACAGATACGCAGTATTTT; CDR3 protein: CASSFSSDGNTDTQYF
D gene: NA; J gene: TRBJ2-7; V gene: TRBV18; clone size: NA; CDR3 DNA: TGTGCCAGCTCACCCCAGGCTAACGAGCAGTACTTC; CDR3 protein: CASSPQANEQYF
D gene: NA; J gene: TRBJ2-7; V gene: TRBV19; clone size: NA; CDR3 DNA: TGTGCCAGTAGTATTTTGCAGGGAAATTACGAGCAGTACTTC; CDR3 protein: CASSILQGNYEQYF
D gene: TRBD2; J gene: TRBJ2-7; V gene: TRBV25-1; clone size: NA; CDR3 DNA: TGTGCCAGCAGTCAACTAGCGGGAGTCGAGCAGTACTTC; CDR3 protein: CASSQLAGVEQYF
D gene: TRBD1; J gene: TRBJ1-2; V gene: TRBV6-4; clone size: once; CDR3 DNA: TGTGCCAGCAGTTTGACAGGGGAAAGCGATGGCTACACCTTC; CDR3 protein: CASSLTGESDGYTF
D gene: NA; J gene: TRBJ1-1; V gene: TRBV25-1; clone size: NA; CDR3 DNA: TGTGCCAGCAGTGACCGATTTCAGGGGAACACTGAAGCTTTCTTT; CDR3 protein: CASSDRFQGNTEAFF
D gene: TRBD2; J gene: TRBJ2-1; V gene: TRBV4-2; clone size: NA; CDR3 DNA: TGTGCCAGCAGCCAAGTGGGCACTAGCGGGATCGGAAGCTCCTACAATGAGCAGTTCTTC; CDR3 protein: CASSQVGTSGIGSSYNEQFF
D gene: NA; J gene: TRBJ2-1; V gene: TRBV18; clone size: few; CDR3 DNA: TGTGCCAGCTCGCGATACTTGAGCTCCTACAATGAGCAGTTCTTC; CDR3 protein: CASSRYLSSYNEQFF
D gene: NA; J gene: TRBJ1-2; V gene: TRBV4-3; clone size: NA; CDR3 DNA: TGCGCCAGCAGCCAAGACCTCCCAGATCCTGGGGGCAGCTATGGCTACACCTTC; CDR3 protein: CASSQDLPDPGGSYGYTF
D gene: TRBD1; J gene: TRBJ2-7; V gene: TRBV9; clone size: NA; CDR3 DNA: TGTGCCAGCAGCGCGAGACAGGGCTACGAGCAGTACTTC; CDR3 protein: CASSARQGYEQYF
D gene: NA; J gene: TRBJ2-5; V gene: TRBV7-9; clone size: NA; CDR3 DNA: TGTGCCAGCAGCTTTAAGGGGCAAGAGACCCAGTACTTC; CDR3 protein: CASSFKGQETQYF
D gene: NA; J gene: TRBJ2-5; V gene: TRBV7-9; clone size: NA; CDR3 DNA: TGTGCCAGCAGCTTATATCCAGGGCCTACCCAAGAGACCCAGTACTTC; CDR3 protein: CASSLYPGPTQETQYF
D gene: NA; J gene: TRBJ1-5; V gene: TRBV14; clone size: once; CDR3 DNA: TGTGCCAGCAGCCAGCCAGGGTGGAATCAGCCCCAGCATTTT; CDR3 protein: CASSQPGWNQPQHF
D gene: TRBD1; J gene: TRBJ2-7; V gene: TRBV5-1; clone size: NA; CDR3 DNA: TGCGCCAGCAGCTCACAGGGGTCAAACTACGAGCAGTACTTC; CDR3 protein: CASSSQGSNYEQYF
D gene: TRBD1; J gene: TRBJ2-7; V gene: TRBV19; clone size: NA; CDR3 DNA: TGTGCCAGTAGTATTACTCCGGGACAGGCCTACGAGCAGTACTTC; CDR3 protein: CASSITPGQAYEQYF
D gene: NA; J gene: TRBJ1-1; V gene: TRBV28; clone size: NA; CDR3 DNA: TGTGCCAGCAGCCCCCTCTGGGGGGGGACTGAAGCTTTCTTT; CDR3 protein: CASSPLWGGTEAFF
D gene: NA; J gene: TRBJ1-1; V gene: TRBV7-9; clone size: NA; CDR3 DNA: TGTGCCAGCAGCTTAGTAAACAGGGCTGGGACTGAAGCTTTCTTT; CDR3 protein: CASSLVNRAGTEAFF
D gene: TRBD2; J gene: TRBJ2-7; V gene: TRBV18; clone size: once; CDR3 DNA: TGTGCCAGCTCACCATTAAGGCTAGCGGGAGGACAGCAAGAGCAGTACTTC; CDR3 protein: CASSPLRLAGGQQEQYF
D gene: NA; J gene: TRBJ2-7; V gene: TRBV5-5; clone size: NA; CDR3 DNA: TGTGCCTGCCGTGGGGGGGGCGAATACGAGCAGTACTTC; CDR3 protein: CACRGGGEYEQYF
D gene: NA; J gene: TRBJ2-1; V gene: TRBV27; clone size: NA; CDR3 DNA: TGTGCCAGCAGTTTATCTCTTGTCTACAATGAGCAGTTCTTC; CDR3 protein: CASSLSLVYNEQFF
D gene: NA; J gene: TRBJ2-3; V gene: TRBV10-2; clone size: NA; CDR3 DNA: TGCGCCAGCAGTGAGTCAGAGGGTTTTTACGCAGATACGCAGTATTTT; CDR3 protein: CASSESEGFYADTQYF